This T cell receptor beta chain was found in a study of shared clonotypes between healthy human individuals. Sequencing used immunoSEQ multiplex PCR; TCRdb keeps in-frame clones, though not all of them. The sample consists of more than 1 million clones, around 78% of them appearing once. This clone turned up a few times. The antigen is unknown. Whole-study findings and limits: Only blood was sampled; tissue repertoires likely differ.

Trimming removed 4 bases from V and 2 bases from J; junction bases left unmatched: 13. This CDR3 is 18 amino acids long. Germline V gene sequence: CDR1 LGHNA, CDR2 YNFKEQ. The sequenced sample was memory CD4+ T cells from PBMCs. Noted subset: CD45RA-negative fraction. The receptor comes from a man younger than 35 in good health. Some clones in this sample may be carry-over from other donors' samples. The V gene is TRBV4-2, the J gene TRBJ1-4; 7 nucleotides agree with TRBD1. The CDR3 DNA follows: TGTGCCAGCAGCCGACAGGGTATAACTCTCTTGACTAATGAAAAACTGTTTTTT. Translating it yields CASSRQGITLLTNEKLFF.